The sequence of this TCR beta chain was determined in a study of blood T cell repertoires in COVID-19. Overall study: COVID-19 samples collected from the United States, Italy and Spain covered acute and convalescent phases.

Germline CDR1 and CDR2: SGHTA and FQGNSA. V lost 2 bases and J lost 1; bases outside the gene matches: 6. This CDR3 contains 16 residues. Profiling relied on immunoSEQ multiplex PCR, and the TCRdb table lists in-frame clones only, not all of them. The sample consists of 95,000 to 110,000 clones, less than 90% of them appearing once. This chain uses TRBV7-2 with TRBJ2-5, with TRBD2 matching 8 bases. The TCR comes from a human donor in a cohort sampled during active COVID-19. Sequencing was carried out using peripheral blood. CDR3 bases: TGTGCCAGCAGCTTATCCAGCGGGGGCCGCCAAGAGACCCAGTACTTC. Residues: CASSLSSGGRQETQYF.